The 17 T cell receptor beta chains reported below all come from one sample, sequenced in a study of siplizumab effects on memory and regulatory T cells. Measured with immunoSEQ multiplex PCR; TCRdb has only the in-frame clones, and not every one. This repertoire shows 100,000 or so clones, 90% to 95% found once; its top ten account for over 0.55%. The sample taken for sequencing was Tregs sorted from blood. The source of these receptors is a human donor in good health.

The chain employs TRBV28 and TRBJ1-5; possibly TRBD1 for D (6 bases). This CDR3 is 14 amino acids long. The V gene's germline CDR1 is MDHEN and CDR2 SYDVKM. V was pared by 4 bases and J by 5 bases, with 12 bases between. Here the CDR3 DNA reads TGTGCCAGCAGTTCGACAGGCAGGTATCAGCCCCAGCATTTT. This codes for CASSSTGRYQPQHF.

This chain links TRBV11-3 with TRBJ2-1; possible D gene TRBD1, 6 bases. Trimming removed 5 bases at V and 9 bases at J, with 11 bases between. CDR1 is SGHNT, CDR2 YENEEA, per germline. This CDR3 region has 12 residues. CDR3 sequence: CASSRGQTEQFF. CDR3 bases: TGTGCCAGCAGCAGAGGACAGACTGAGCAGTTCTTC.

The chain employs TRBV19 and TRBJ2-2; 7 bases map to TRBD2. The germline gives CDR1 LNHDA, CDR2 SQIVND (reference sequence). The CDR3 is made up of 15 amino acids. V lost 5 bases and J lost 4; bases outside the gene matches: 7. The CDR3 protein is CASSGAGTTTGELFF. The CDR3 DNA follows: TGTGCCAGTAGTGGGGCCGGGACTACCACCGGGGAGCTGTTTTTT.

The chain employs TRBV5-5 and TRBJ2-3, with 7 bases aligning to TRBD1. The CDR3 is made up of 14 amino acids. CDR1 is SGHKS and CDR2 is YYEKEE in the germline V gene (reference sequence). The V segment lost 7 bases and the J segment 0 bases; nucleotides outside the gene matches: 5. The CDR3 loop is CASGTATSTDTQYF. As DNA, the CDR3 is TGTGCCAGCGGGACAGCCACTAGCACAGATACGCAGTATTTT.

The chain is built from TRBV29-1 and TRBJ2-4, with TRBD1 matching over 9 bases. This CDR3 comprises 13 residues. Trimming cost V 4 bases and J 5 bases; bases outside gene matches: 3. The germline V gene has CDR1 SQVTM and CDR2 ANQGSEA. The CDR3 DNA sequence: TGCAGCGTTGCCCGGACAGGGGAAAACATTCAGTACTTC. Translated: CSVARTGENIQYF.

CDR3 protein: CASSEPSPRVRGQPQHF. DNA of the CDR3: TGTGCCAGCAGTGAACCGTCCCCACGGGTCCGGGGACAGCCCCAGCATTTT. The chain recombines TRBV6-1 with TRBJ1-5; no clear D gene. Between the trimmed V and J ends, which lost 2 bases and 7 bases, there was a span of 21 bases. This CDR3 has 17 residues. CDR1 and CDR2 (germline): MNHNS, SASEGT.

This clone has a handful of counts. The chain carries TRBV7-7 and TRBJ2-2; D could derive from TRBD1 or TRBD2 (5 bases each). Germline V gene sequence: CDR1 SSHAT, CDR2 FNYEAQ (reference sequence). The CDR3 length is 16 residues. The ends were cut back, 5 bases at V and 2 bases at J, with 15 bases in the middle. The CDR3 spells CASSQSIGGNTGELFF. CDR3 in DNA: TGTGCCAGCAGCCAATCCATTGGGGGTAACACCGGGGAGCTGTTTTTT.

The chain couples TRBV7-9 to TRBJ1-4, with D tentatively TRBD1 (6 bases). V lost 2 bases to trimming and J lost 10 bases, with 14 bases between them. CDR1 and CDR2 from the germline V gene are SEHNR and FQNEAQ (reference sequence). The CDR3 length is 14 residues. CDR3 sequence (DNA): TGTGCCAGCAGCTTATCAGGGGCATGGGGAAAACTGTTTTTT. Amino acids: CASSLSGAWGKLFF.

Worth noting for this clone: At one end the junction does not follow the germline gene, possibly because of a read error. This chain's CDR3 is CASSPDRDTIF. In DNA form, the CDR3 reads TGTGCCAGCTCACCAGACCGGGACACTATTTTC. The rearrangement uses TRBV18 and TRBJ1-2, with a weak D call TRBD1 (6 bases). Germline CDR1 is KGHSH and CDR2 is LQKENI. CDR3 length: 11 amino acids.

The chain joins TRBV7-6 to TRBJ2-1; TRBD2 matches 10 bases. The junction had 9 bases not matched to a gene; V was cut back by 4 bases and J by 9 bases. In germline, CDR1 is SGHVS, CDR2 FNYEAQ. This CDR3 has 15 residues. CDR3 coding DNA: TGTGCCAGCAGCTCCCTAGCGGGAGTTTCGAGTGAGCAGTTCTTC. Residues: CASSSLAGVSSEQFF.

The chain couples TRBV2 to TRBJ2-2; D may be TRBD1 (6 bases). The germline V gene has CDR1 SNHLY and CDR2 FYNNEI. The length of the CDR3 is 15 residues. With 10 bases removed from V and 3 bases from J, the gap between germline ends came to 18 bases. The CDR3, as DNA: TGTGCCACCAAAGGCCGGACAGTGGACACCGGGGAGCTGTTTTTT. Its protein is CATKGRTVDTGELFF.

The J gene is TRBJ2-7, the V gene TRBV27, with D perhaps matching TRBD2 (6 bases). The germline CDR1 and CDR2 sequences are MNHEY and SMNVEV (reference sequence). The CDR3 has 16 residues. The ends were cut back, 3 bases at V and 3 bases at J, with 18 bases in the middle. The chain's CDR3 is CASSFLTGGGLYEQYF. The CDR3 coding sequence is TGTGCCAGCAGTTTCTTAACGGGTGGGGGACTCTACGAGCAGTACTTC.

This clone was picked up one time. J is TRBJ1-4 and V is TRBV15, with a weak D call TRBD1 (5 bases). Germline V CDR1 and CDR2: LNHNV, YYDKDF (reference sequence). This CDR3 spans 16 amino acids. Deletions cut 5 bases from V and 0 bases from J, with 13 bases between. This chain's CDR3 is CATSEYRSPTNEKLFF. CDR3 DNA: TGTGCCACCAGCGAGTACAGGTCCCCAACTAATGAAAAACTGTTTTTT.

This sequence joins TRBV5-1 and TRBJ2-5; D is unresolved. This CDR3 region has 11 residues. Germline loops: CDR1 SGHRS, CDR2 YFSETQ. V shed 4 bases and J shed 3 bases, with 4 bases lying between them. The CDR3 region has the DNA TGCGCCAGCAGCCCGGAAGAGACCCAGTACTTC. It yields the protein CASSPEETQYF.

The J gene is TRBJ2-1, the V gene TRBV5-4; tentative D call: TRBD2 (5 bases). The CDR3 is 16 amino acids. V gave up 4 bases and J gave up 5 bases, with 19 bases separating them. Per germline, CDR1 SGHNT and CDR2 YYREEE (reference sequence). This CDR3 is CASSPGLSWPHNEQFF. The CDR3 DNA is TGTGCCAGCAGCCCAGGACTTTCTTGGCCGCACAATGAGCAGTTCTTC.

The chain carries TRBV18 and TRBJ1-2; no reliable D call. V lost 6 bases and J lost 8, with 13 bases in between. The CDR3 is 12 residues long. CDR1 is KGHSH, CDR2 LQKENI, per germline. CDR3 sequence (DNA): TGTGCCAGCTCCACTCCTTCGTACGGCTACACCTTC. Translation gives CASSTPSYGYTF.

The V and J genes are TRBV6-5 and TRBJ2-1; tentatively, D is TRBD2 (5 bases). Deletions cut 4 bases from V and 10 bases from J, with 11 bases between. CDR1 and CDR2 (germline): MNHEY, SVGAGI. The CDR3 runs to 12 residues. The DNA for the CDR3 is TGTGCCAGCAGTTTGATGAGAGGGGAGCAGTTCTTC. It yields the protein CASSLMRGEQFF.